This TCR beta chain appears in the sequencing data of a study of cytotoxic CD8 clonotypes in ibrutinib-treated CLL. Looked up from germline, CDR1 is WNHNN and CDR2 is SYGVQD (reference sequence). V gave up 3 bases and J gave up 7 bases, with 13 bases separating them. The CDR3 extends over 14 amino acids. Using immunoSEQ multiplex PCR, the repertoire was profiled, and TCRdb retains in-frame clones only, with some absent. The sample yields 250,000 to 350,000 clones, approximately 76% seen once. The source was PBMCs, collected at disease progression, from a patient treated with ibrutinib. The chain uses TRBV10-1 and TRBJ1-5; D might be TRBD1 (5 bases). The TCR was taken from a human donor with chronic lymphocytic leukemia. This CDR3 is CASSEGEAGQPQHF. Written as DNA, the CDR3 is TGCGCCAGCAGTGAAGGGGAGGCCGGGCAGCCCCAGCATTTT.